This TCR beta chain was obtained from a study of beta chain features in type 1 diabetes. The study's findings and limits: The study found fewer insertions and more deletions at VDJ junctions in type 1 diabetes patients. People with Type 1 diabetes carried modestly yet significantly shorter TCRB CDR3s in all four CD4+ subsets.

This clone was seen a few times. As yet, its antigen is unknown. Expressed TCRB transcripts were sequenced, since all the RNA that had been isolated was reverse transcribed. Produced via immunoSEQ multiplex PCR; TCRdb's table is partial and in-frame only. The data contain nearly 700,000 clones, 13% of them singletons. The germline gives CDR1 GTSNPN, CDR2 SVGIG (reference sequence). This CDR3 region has 11 residues. Between the trimmed V and J ends, which lost 2 bases and 8 bases, there was a span of 7 bases. Cell sorting via CD45RO/CCR7/CD25/CD127/CD95/CD27 was performed to obtain CD4+ naive, central memory, regulatory and stem cell-like memory cells.

V is TRBV30 and J is TRBJ2-1; D is unresolved. The sequence came from a man between 18 and 29 years old with type 1 diabetes. Sequencing input: naive CD4+ T cells from blood. CDR3 in DNA: TGTGCCTGGAGTTCTAAAGATGAGCAGTTCTTC. Its translation is CAWSSKDEQFF.